This entry lists 8 T cell receptor beta chains sequenced from one sample in a study of blood T cell repertoires in COVID-19 (dated by TCRdb to the early 2020s). Library creation used the immunoSEQ multiplex PCR assay. Sourced from immuneACCESS, this table was stored by TCRdb with only in-frame sequences that have V and J called. A share of the clones is absent; for the studies checked, an unresolved V gene accounts for under half, and the remainder has no known explanation. The sample contains some 200,000 clones, around 86% of them found a single time. Less than 3% of the sample is taken by the ten largest. Material for sequencing was peripheral blood. These receptors all stem from a man in his forties with active or convalescent COVID-19.

The chain combines TRBV11-2 with TRBJ2-1; D not certain. The CDR3 loop spans 12 amino acids. Germline V lookup: CDR1 SGHAT, CDR2 FQNNGV. Trimming removed 5 bases at V and 9 bases at J, with 11 bases between. DNA of the CDR3: TGTGCCAGCAGCATACCTGGCCGTGAGCAGTTCTTC. Translating gives CASSIPGREQFF.

The genes are TRBV30 and TRBJ1-1; weak D call: TRBD1 (5 bases). Trimming removed 6 bases at V and 5 bases at J, with 10 bases between. The CDR3 runs 11 residues. Germline V CDR1 and CDR2: GTSNPN, SVGIG (reference sequence). The CDR3 reads CACRRGTEAFF. The CDR3 coding sequence is TGTGCCTGCAGACGGGGGACTGAAGCTTTCTTT.

The chain carries TRBV7-6 and TRBJ2-2; a weak D match, TRBD1 (7 bases). V lost 5 bases and J 5 bases, leaving 18 bases between the germline ends. Germline CDR1 reads SGHVS; CDR2 reads FNYEAQ. This CDR3 is built from 16 residues. CDR3 in DNA: TGTGCCAGCAGCCCGCAGACAGGGAGGAGTACCGGGGAGCTGTTTTTT. Translated, it gives CASSPQTGRSTGELFF.

This chain links TRBV30 with TRBJ2-1; D is uncertain. Germline V CDR1 and CDR2: GTSNPN, SVGIG (reference sequence). With 5 bases removed from V and 9 bases from J, the gap between germline ends came to 20 bases. This CDR3 region has 14 residues. The CDR3 region is CAWAGVIVGGEQFF. The CDR3 DNA sequence: TGTGCCTGGGCCGGCGTGATAGTTGGCGGTGAGCAGTTCTTC.

The chain couples TRBV12-5 to TRBJ2-3, with D perhaps matching TRBD2 (6 bases). Germline CDR1 reads LGHNT; CDR2 reads FRNRAP. V was clipped by 7 bases and J by 2 bases, with 16 bases between them. This CDR3 is built from 15 residues. CDR3 region: CASVSRAGTTDTQYF. Written as DNA, the CDR3 is TGTGCTAGTGTCTCCCGAGCGGGTACCACAGATACGCAGTATTTT.

V usage is TRBV14 and J usage is TRBJ1-6, with a possible D match to TRBD1 (5 bases). V was clipped by 0 bases and J by 10 bases, with 16 bases between them. The CDR3 has 16 amino acids. Looked up from germline, CDR1 is SGHDN and CDR2 is FVKESK. This CDR3 reads CASSQDFPGLGSPLHF. CDR3 nucleotides: TGTGCCAGCAGCCAAGATTTTCCAGGGTTAGGATCACCCCTCCACTTT.

This rearrangement joins TRBV11-2 to TRBJ1-1; D unresolved. CDR1 is SGHAT, CDR2 FQNNGV, per germline. This CDR3 is 13 amino acids long. With 5 bases removed from V and 0 bases from J, the gap between germline ends came to 7 bases. CDR3 nucleotide sequence: TGTGCCAGCAGCCCTAGCTTGAACACTGAAGCTTTCTTT. Translating gives CASSPSLNTEAFF.

The genes are TRBV4-2 and TRBJ1-3; 7 bases are a match to TRBD1. In germline, CDR1 is LGHNA, CDR2 YNFKEQ. The length of the CDR3 is 16 residues. V shed 5 bases, J shed 1 base, and the junction held 8 bases outside the gene matches. DNA for the CDR3: TGTGCCAGCAGCGAGGTCTCGGGACAGTCTGGAAACACCATATATTTT. Translation gives CASSEVSGQSGNTIYF.